This record concerns one T cell receptor beta chain sequence. Combining a sample-barcoded 5' primer with a J-beta primer mix, a second PCR ran for roughly 6 to 12 cycles. MiXCR, applied by TCRdb to the 5' RACE reads, yields one record per CDR3 protein. The sample carries more than 1,400,000 distinct CDR3 sequences, about 43% recorded once. These data come from a study of blood T cells in healthy people across ages. What was sequenced was blood. This clonotype originated in a woman between 18 and 29 years old in good health.

The CDR3 DNA sequence: TGTGCCAGCAGTTACCCGGGTACCTATGGCTACACCTTC. Amino acid sequence: CASSYPGTYGYTF. This chain uses TRBV6-6 with TRBJ1-2; no clear D. This CDR3 region has 13 residues. V lost 2 bases and J lost 4, with 8 bases in between. The germline CDR1 and CDR2 sequences are MNHNY and SVGAGI (reference sequence).